This passage covers 19 T cell receptor beta chains from one sample sequenced in a study of cytomegalovirus exposure and HLA in healthy donors. The study ran its PCR with 60 Vbeta and 13 Jbeta primers. Measured with immunoSEQ multiplex PCR; TCRdb has only the in-frame clones, and not every one. The data hold around 100,000 clones, with around three quarters observed a single time. The sample taken for sequencing was PBMCs. The source is a woman aged 18-29 years in good health and CMV-seropositive.

V gene TRBV7-8 combines with J gene TRBJ1-1; D uncertain. V was trimmed by 4 bases and J by 1 base, leaving 4 bases between them. CDR1 is SGHVS, CDR2 FQNEAQ, per germline. The CDR3 contains 12 residues. CDR3 protein: CASSSSNTEAFF. The CDR3 DNA reads TGTGCCAGCAGCTCTTCGAACACTGAAGCTTTCTTT.

The CDR3 spells CASSYSYVNSPLHF. CDR3 DNA: TGTGCCAGCAGTTACTCTTATGTTAATTCACCCCTCCACTTT. The chain recombines TRBV6-5 with TRBJ1-6, with D uncertain. Germline-derived CDR1 and CDR2 are MNHEY and SVGAGI. The CDR3 length is 14 residues. V was trimmed by 0 bases and J by 6 bases, leaving 6 bases between them.

This chain connects TRBV5-1 to TRBJ1-2, with TRBD1 matching over 8 bases. The V segment lost 2 bases and the J segment 7 bases; nucleotides outside the gene matches: 4. This CDR3 is built from 13 residues. CDR1 and CDR2 from the germline V gene are SGHRS and YFSETQ. DNA of the CDR3: TGCGCCAGCAGCTTCGGACAGGGAGCTGGCTACACCTTC. Protein product: CASSFGQGAGYTF.

The gene calls are TRBV6-1 and TRBJ1-2, with 7 positions matching TRBD1. The germline V gene encodes CDR1 MNHNS and CDR2 SASEGT. The CDR3 consists of 14 residues. V lost 6 bases and J lost 8; bases outside the gene matches: 12. The CDR3 spells CASSLTGDRLGYTF. CDR3 DNA: TGTGCCAGCAGCCTCACAGGGGACCGGCTAGGCTACACCTTC.

J is TRBJ2-5 and V is TRBV5-1; 9 bases agree with TRBD2. This CDR3 spans 14 amino acids. The V segment lost 4 bases and the J segment 3 bases; nucleotides outside the gene matches: 4. Germline CDR1 is SGHRS and CDR2 is YFSETQ. This chain's CDR3 is CASSAASGKETQYF. Written as DNA, the CDR3 is TGCGCCAGCAGCGCCGCTAGCGGGAAAGAGACCCAGTACTTC.

The chain is built from TRBV6-5 and TRBJ2-1; D is undetermined. Germline loops: CDR1 MNHEY, CDR2 SVGAGI. V shed 2 bases and J shed 2 bases, with 4 bases lying between them. The CDR3 loop spans 13 amino acids. DNA of the CDR3: TGTGCCAGCAGTTACGCGGCCTACAATGAGCAGTTCTTC. Its translation is CASSYAAYNEQFF.

The V and J genes are TRBV27 and TRBJ1-2; TRBD1 might be the D (5 bases). Trimming cost V 10 bases and J 8 bases, with 11 bases left between them. This CDR3 contains 10 residues. Germline V gene lookup returns CDR1 MNHEY and CDR2 SMNVEV (reference sequence). The CDR3 nucleotides are TGTGCCACCCGGGGGAACGGCTACACCTTC. Translation gives CATRGNGYTF.

V and J are TRBV5-1 and TRBJ2-7; 10 bases fit TRBD2. Germline CDR1 SGHRS, CDR2 YFSETQ. The CDR3 length is 15 residues. The J segment lost 4 bases and the V segment lost 0 bases, leaving 4 bases of the junction unmatched. Here the CDR3 reads CASSLVLAGAYEQYF. Written as DNA, the CDR3 is TGCGCCAGCAGCTTGGTCCTAGCGGGAGCTTACGAGCAGTACTTC. The entire variable domain, with the rest obtained from reference TRBV5-1 and TRBJ2-7, is as follows: KAGVTQTPRYLIKTRGQQVTLSCSPISGHRSVSWYQQTPGQGLQFLFEYFSETQRNKGNFPGRFSGRQFSNSRSEMNVSTLELGDSALYLCASSLVLAGAYEQYFGPGTRLTVT.

The chain combines TRBV5-1 with TRBJ2-7; a weak D match, TRBD2 (5 bases). The V gene lost 0 bases and the J gene lost 2 bases, with 18 bases spanning the gap. This CDR3 has 17 amino acids. Germline values: CDR1 SGHRS, CDR2 YFSETQ. The CDR3 DNA reads as TGCGCCAGCAGCTTGGGGTCCAATGAGGACTGGGCCTACGAGCAGTACTTC. Amino acid sequence: CASSLGSNEDWAYEQYF.

The rearrangement links TRBV10-2 to TRBJ1-1, with 10 bases lining up with TRBD1. The CDR3 runs to 15 residues. CDR1 is WSHSY, CDR2 SAAADI, per germline. V shed 3 bases, J shed 3 bases, and the junction held 4 bases outside the gene matches. The CDR3 DNA is TGCGCCAGCAGTGAATGGACAGGGGGTTACACTGAAGCTTTCTTT. Amino acids: CASSEWTGGYTEAFF.

The rearrangement links TRBV10-1 to TRBJ1-1; the D gene is possibly TRBD1 (5 bases). The length of the CDR3 is 13 residues. V shed 0 bases and J shed 8 bases, with 10 bases lying between them. CDR1 is WNHNN and CDR2 is SYGVQD in the germline V gene (reference sequence). Here the CDR3 reads CASSESPDSEAFF. The CDR3 DNA reads TGCGCCAGCAGTGAGTCTCCAGACAGCGAAGCTTTCTTT.

In its sample, this clone was seen a few times. This chain uses TRBV27 with TRBJ2-7; a weak D match, TRBD1 (6 bases). The CDR3 length is 16 residues. From germline, CDR1 is MNHEY and CDR2 SMNVEV (reference sequence). The V gene lost 0 bases and the J gene lost 5 bases, with 17 bases spanning the gap. The CDR3 sequence is CASSLSRWGRHDEQYF. The CDR3 DNA is TGTGCCAGCAGTTTATCGAGGTGGGGGCGCCACGACGAGCAGTACTTC.

The chain couples TRBV29-1 to TRBJ2-1, with 9 bases lining up with TRBD1. This CDR3 has 15 residues. V gave up 4 bases and J gave up 8 bases; unmatched junction bases: 12. Germline CDR1 reads SQVTM; CDR2 reads ANQGSEA. CDR3 loop: CSVARGTGKVYEQFF. The CDR3 coding sequence is TGCAGCGTTGCCCGCGGGACAGGGAAGGTCTATGAGCAGTTCTTC.

The chain recombines TRBV7-8 with TRBJ2-7; unclear D gene. Trimming pared 1 base from V and 1 base from J, leaving 11 bases between. This CDR3 spans 15 amino acids. Germline V gene data show CDR1 as SGHVS and CDR2 as FQNEAQ. CDR3 bases: TGTGCCAGCAGCTTAGGAGAACAGATGTCCTACGAGCAGTACTTC. This gives the protein CASSLGEQMSYEQYF.

In DNA, the CDR3 is TGTGCCAGCAGCTTAGCGCCTCCAGGGGGCTCCCCACCCACAGATACGCAGTATTTT. Translated, it gives CASSLAPPGGSPPTDTQYF. The genes are TRBV7-2 and TRBJ2-3, with 8 bases fitting TRBD1. This CDR3 is built from 19 residues. V was clipped by 0 bases and J by 2 bases; unmatched bases: 13. Looked up from germline, CDR1 is SGHTA and CDR2 is FQGNSA.

The rearrangement joins TRBV7-3 to TRBJ2-1; TRBD2 matches 12 bases. V trimming: 4 bases; J trimming: 5 bases; junction bases outside the gene matches: 3. The CDR3 loop spans 15 amino acids. Germline V gene lookup returns CDR1 SGHTA and CDR2 FQGTGA. The CDR3 is CASSSLAGGNNEQFF. The CDR3 DNA sequence: TGTGCCAGCAGCTCACTAGCGGGAGGTAACAATGAGCAGTTCTTC.

This chain uses TRBV4-1 with TRBJ2-7, with TRBD2 identical over 8 bases. Germline V lookup: CDR1 MGHRA, CDR2 YSYEKL. The CDR3 is 15 amino acids. Trimming cost V 5 bases and J 4 bases; bases outside gene matches: 10. CDR3 nucleotides: TGCGCCAGCAGCACGCGACTGGGCGGGGGGTACGAGCAGTACTTC. Translating gives CASSTRLGGGYEQYF.

The chain couples TRBV5-6 to TRBJ1-1, with no clear D. V shed 4 bases and J shed 7 bases, with 14 bases lying between them. The CDR3 is made up of 13 amino acids. The germline gives CDR1 SGHDT, CDR2 YYEEEE. The CDR3 region is CASSPQTGSEAFF. The CDR3 nucleotides read TGTGCCAGCAGCCCCCAAACCGGTAGTGAAGCTTTCTTT.

The J gene is TRBJ2-2, the V gene TRBV6-4; a possible D gene is TRBD2 (5 bases). Germline CDR1 reads MRHNA; CDR2 reads SNTAGT. Trimming took 3 bases from V and 3 from J, leaving 5 bases between them. This CDR3 has 13 amino acids. CDR3 in amino acids: CASSERDTGELFF. In DNA, the CDR3 is TGTGCCAGCAGTGAGCGGGACACCGGGGAGCTGTTTTTT.